The text below deals with one TCR beta chain. PCR was performed using 60 Vbeta and 13 Jbeta primers. Repertoires were generated with immunoSEQ multiplex PCR, while TCRdb's copy carries only in-frame clones and drops some. Of about 200,000 clones listed, roughly 80% are singletons. This specimen comes from a study of cytomegalovirus exposure and HLA in healthy donors. Germline CDR1 is GTSNPN and CDR2 is SVGIG (reference sequence). The CDR3 contains 14 residues. Germline trimming cut 7 bases from V and 3 bases from J; bases unmatched to any gene: 7. Sequencing was carried out using PBMCs. The chain has TRBV30 and TRBJ2-2, with 8 nucleotides matching TRBD2. This receptor was obtained from a girl between 10 and 17 years old in good health and CMV-seronegative. The CDR3 DNA sequence: TGTGCCTACAGAGCGGGAGAGTACACCGGGGAGCTGTTTTTT. Translation gives CAYRAGEYTGELFF. Combining the CDR3 with reference TRBV30 and TRBJ2-2 gives the whole variable domain SQTIHQWPATLVQPVGSPLSLECTVEGTSNPNLYWYRQAAGRGLQLLFYSVGIGQISSEVPQNLSASRPQDRQFILSSKKLLLSDSGFYLCAYRAGEYTGELFFGEGSRLTVL.